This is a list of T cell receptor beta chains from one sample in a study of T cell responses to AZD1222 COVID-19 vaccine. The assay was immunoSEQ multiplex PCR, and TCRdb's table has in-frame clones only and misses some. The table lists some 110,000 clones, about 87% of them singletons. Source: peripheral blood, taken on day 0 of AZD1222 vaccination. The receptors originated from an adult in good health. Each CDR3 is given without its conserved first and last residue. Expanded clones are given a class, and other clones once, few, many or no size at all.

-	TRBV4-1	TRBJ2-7	ASSSTGLDEQY
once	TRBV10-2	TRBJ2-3	ASSEGGTDTQY
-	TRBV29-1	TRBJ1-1	SVESDRGTEAF
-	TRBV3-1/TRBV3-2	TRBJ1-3	ASSQGRGANIFYTIY
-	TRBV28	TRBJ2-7	ASSSYAGQAYEQY
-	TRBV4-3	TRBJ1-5	ASSQGVQGHQPQH
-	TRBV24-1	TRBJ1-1	ATSLTGTTEAF
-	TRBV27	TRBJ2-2	ASSFSGEDTGELF
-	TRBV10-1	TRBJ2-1	ASSEEGAALNEQF
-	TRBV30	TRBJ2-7	AWRKTGTGGEQY
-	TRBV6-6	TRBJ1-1	ASSYSQDRRATEAF
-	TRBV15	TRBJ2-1	ATYSGQGRREQF
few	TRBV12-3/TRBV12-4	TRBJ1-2	ASSRLRIYGYT
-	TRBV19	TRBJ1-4	ASTLGQGINEKLF
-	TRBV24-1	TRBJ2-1	ATSAGRNNEQF
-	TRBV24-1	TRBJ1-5	ATSPGVGNQPQH
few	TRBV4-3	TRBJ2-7	ASSQGWAGGGYEQY
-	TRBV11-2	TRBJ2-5	ASSLGSRGETQY
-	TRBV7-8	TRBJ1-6	ASSLEVGRVRTLH
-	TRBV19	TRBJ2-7	ASSISSGTGVSEQY
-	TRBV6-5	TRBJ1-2	ASSPGVLRGGYT
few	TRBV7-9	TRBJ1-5	ASSFPGQAAPQPQH
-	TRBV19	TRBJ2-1	ASSISRTPYNEQF
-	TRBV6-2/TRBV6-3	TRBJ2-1	ASSHFNEQF
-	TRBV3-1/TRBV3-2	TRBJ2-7	ASSLRQSYEQY
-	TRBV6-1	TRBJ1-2	ASSAGVTGGFYGYT
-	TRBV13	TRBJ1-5	ASSQGGNQPQH
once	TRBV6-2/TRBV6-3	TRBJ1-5	ASSSIPTTGGYKGIYQPQH
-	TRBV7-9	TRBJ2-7	ASSYPDGNPSYEQY
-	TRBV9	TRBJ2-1	ASSARLADINEQF
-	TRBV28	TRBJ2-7	ASSLGLAGDHEQY
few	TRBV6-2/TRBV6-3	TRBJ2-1	ASSLLAGYKQF
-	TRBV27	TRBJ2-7	ASSLYAGASYEQY
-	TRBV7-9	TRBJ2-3	ASSLQGTGDTQY
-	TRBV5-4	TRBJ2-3	ASSPSSGGHGSTDTQY
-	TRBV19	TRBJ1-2	ASRNDRGIGYGYT
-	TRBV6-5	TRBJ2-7	ASAGSGTYEQY
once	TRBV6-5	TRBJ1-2	ASNLRATSHGYT
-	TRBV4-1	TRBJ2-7	ASSQGEWGGSEQY
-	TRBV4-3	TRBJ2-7	ASSPGTGLYEQY
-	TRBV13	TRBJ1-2	ASSLTGTGVYGYT
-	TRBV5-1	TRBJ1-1	ASKGQVGLNTEAF
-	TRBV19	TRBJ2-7	ASSTGQGRYEQY
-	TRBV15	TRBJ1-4	ATSSRQGTGDEKLF
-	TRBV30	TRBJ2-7	AWSAGTTYEQY
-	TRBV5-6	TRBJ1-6	ASSLTGGSPLH
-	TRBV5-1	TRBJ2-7	ASSLDDTSSGLRQY
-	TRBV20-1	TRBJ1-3	SASYPPDGSYSGNTIY
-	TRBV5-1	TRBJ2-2	ASSLPSTGELF
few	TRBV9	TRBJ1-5	ASSPQGGNQPQH
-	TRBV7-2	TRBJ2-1	ASSLVLTGRNNEQF
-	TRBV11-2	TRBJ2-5	ASSLTRTSGEETQY
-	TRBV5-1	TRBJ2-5	ASSFLETQY
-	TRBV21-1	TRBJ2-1	ASSILAGEAYNEQF
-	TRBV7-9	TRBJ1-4	ASSFGQAQPATNEKLF
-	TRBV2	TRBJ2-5	ASSRDTRETQY
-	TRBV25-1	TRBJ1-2	ASSEYLGGEGGYT